These 25 T cell receptor beta chains were sequenced from one sample in a study of high-grade serous ovarian cancer treatment subgroups. Tumor samples were obtained before definitive surgery or chemotherapy. This table comes from immunoSEQ multiplex PCR, and its TCRdb copy is limited to in-frame clones, with some not included. The repertoire holds roughly 5,300 clones, with approximately 68% as singletons. Sequenced material: tumor tissue. The receptors were sampled from a human patient with high-grade serous ovarian cancer.

The CDR3 reads CASSPYLSEAFF. The CDR3 DNA reads TGTGCCAGCTCACCCTACCTCTCAGAAGCTTTCTTT. This chain uses TRBV18 with TRBJ1-1, with D uncertain. The germline gives CDR1 KGHSH, CDR2 LQKENI. The CDR3 has 12 residues. V lost 3 bases to trimming and J lost 8 bases, with 10 bases between them.

The sample holds a few counts of this clone. The chain employs TRBV11-2 and TRBJ2-1; TRBD1 matches 7 bases. The CDR3 runs to 15 residues. The trim removed 0 bases at V and 3 bases at J, leaving 2 bases unmatched. Germline-derived CDR1 and CDR2 are SGHAT and FQNNGV. CDR3 nucleotides: TGTGCCAGCAGCTTAGAGGGACAGATCTACAATGAGCAGTTCTTC. It specifies CASSLEGQIYNEQFF.

The chain carries TRBV28 and TRBJ2-5; the D call may be TRBD1 or TRBD2 (5 bases each). The CDR3 is made up of 13 amino acids. V lost 11 bases, J lost 1 base, and 14 bases lay in between. From germline, CDR1 is MDHEN and CDR2 SYDVKM. For the CDR3, the DNA is TGTGCCTGTCGACCTGGGACCCAAGAGACCCAGTACTTC. It specifies CACRPGTQETQYF.

This rearrangement joins TRBV5-1 to TRBJ1-1; 8 bases are a match to TRBD1. The CDR3 length is 18 residues. V dropped 2 bases and J dropped 3; count of bases not matched to a gene: 15. The germline gives CDR1 SGHRS, CDR2 YFSETQ. CDR3 region: CASSFNSGRGRLDTEAFF. CDR3 coding DNA: TGCGCCAGCAGCTTTAATTCCGGCAGGGGGCGTTTGGACACTGAAGCTTTCTTT.

Only one count was recorded for this clone. The chain's CDR3 is CASSQSLSASPTTDTQYF. CDR3 coding DNA: TGCGCCAGCAGCCAATCTTTATCGGCTAGCCCGACCACAGATACGCAGTATTTT. The rearrangement links TRBV4-3 to TRBJ2-3, with a possible D match to TRBD2 (5 bases). CDR1 is LGHNA, CDR2 YSLEER, per germline. V lost 2 bases, J lost 2 bases, and 20 bases lay in between. The CDR3 sequence is 18 residues long.

The V and J genes are TRBV18 and TRBJ1-3; D ambiguous. V was trimmed by 9 bases and J by 0 bases, leaving 6 bases between them. Germline V gene data show CDR1 as KGHSH and CDR2 as LQKENI. The CDR3 is 12 residues long. The CDR3 nucleotides are TGTGCCAGTTTTTACTCTGGAAACACCATATATTTT. It specifies CASFYSGNTIYF.

The genes are TRBV5-1 and TRBJ2-5, with TRBD1 matching over 7 bases. Judging by the DNA end, TRBJ2-7 fits better; the J call may be wrong. The length of the CDR3 is 14 residues. The germline gives CDR1 SGHRS, CDR2 YFSETQ. DNA for the CDR3: TGCGCCAGCAGCTTAGACAGGGAAACCTACGAGCAGTACTTC. The encoded protein is CASSLDRETYEQYF.

This clone has just a few counts. This chain joins TRBV7-4 and TRBJ1-6; D not resolved. CDR1 SGHVT and CDR2 SQSDAQ come from the germline V gene. The CDR3 is made up of 20 amino acids. V was pared by 1 base and J by 7 bases, with 26 bases between. CDR3 in DNA: TGTGCCAGCAGCTTAGTAGGCGGCCAGGAGCCTTTTCTGCCCAATTCACCCCTCCACTTT. Amino acids: CASSLVGGQEPFLPNSPLHF.

The V gene is TRBV5-1, the J gene TRBJ1-2, with D unclear. In germline, CDR1 is SGHRS, CDR2 YFSETQ. The CDR3 consists of 13 residues. V lost 0 bases and J 8 bases, leaving 11 bases between the germline ends. The CDR3, as DNA: TGCGCCAGCAGCTTGGATTTAGGGAGCGGCTACACCTTC. It encodes CASSLDLGSGYTF.

The CDR3 coding sequence is TGTGCCAGCAGCACCACAACAGGGACTACTCTATATGGCTACACCTTC. Its translation: CASSTTTGTTLYGYTF. The rearrangement uses TRBV9 and TRBJ1-2; perhaps TRBD1 as D (6 bases). This CDR3 spans 16 amino acids. V was trimmed by 4 bases and J by 5 bases, leaving 21 bases between them. In germline, CDR1 is SGDLS, CDR2 YYNGEE. Full variable domain (remainder filled in from reference TRBV9 and TRBJ1-2): DSGVTQTPKHLITATGQRVTLRCSPRSGDLSVYWYQQSLDQGLQFLIQYYNGEERAKGNILERFSAQQFPDLHSELNLSSLELGDSALYFCASSTTTGTTLYGYTFGSGTRLTVV.

The chain links TRBV9 to TRBJ2-5; D uncertain. This CDR3 comprises 13 residues. CDR1 and CDR2 (germline): SGDLS, YYNGEE. Trimming removed 0 bases from V and 1 base from J, with 4 bases in between. DNA for the CDR3: TGTGCCAGCAGCGTAGACCTCCAAGAGACCCAGTACTTC. This encodes CASSVDLQETQYF. The whole variable domain, filled in from reference TRBV9 and TRBJ2-5, reads DSGVTQTPKHLITATGQRVTLRCSPRSGDLSVYWYQQSLDQGLQFLIQYYNGEERAKGNILERFSAQQFPDLHSELNLSSLELGDSALYFCASSVDLQETQYFGPGTRLLVL.

This clone came up once. This rearrangement joins TRBV28 to TRBJ1-2; TRBD1 matches at 8 bases. With V trimmed by 6 bases and J by 8 bases, 5 bases remained unmatched. The CDR3 has 12 amino acids. Germline V gene sequence: CDR1 MDHEN, CDR2 SYDVKM. CDR3 DNA sequence: TGTGCCAGCAGCCTCGGACAGGGCGGCTACACCTTC. It yields the protein CASSLGQGGYTF.

This clone appeared a single time. This chain connects TRBV19 to TRBJ2-3; perhaps D is TRBD1 or TRBD2 (5 bases each). Germline-derived CDR1 and CDR2 are LNHDA and SQIVND (reference sequence). The CDR3 is 15 residues long. V shed 7 bases and J shed 5 bases, with 19 bases lying between them. The CDR3 DNA sequence: TGTGCCAGTAAATCCGGGGCACAAGTCATAGATACGCAGTATTTT. Translated: CASKSGAQVIDTQYF.

This clone showed up just a few times. The J gene is TRBJ1-2, the V gene TRBV28, with D possibly being TRBD1 (6 bases). The CDR3 covers 17 residues. Trimming removed 5 bases at V and 8 bases at J, with 27 bases between. Per germline, CDR1 MDHEN and CDR2 SYDVKM. The CDR3 protein is CASSRPGGADPAGGYTF. The DNA of the CDR3 is TGTGCCAGCAGTCGGCCTGGGGGCGCGGATCCTGCTGGCGGCTACACCTTC.

The gene calls are TRBV6-5 and TRBJ1-1; D is unclear. The CDR3 is made up of 15 amino acids. Looked up from germline, CDR1 is MNHEY and CDR2 is SVGAGI. Trimming stripped 3 bases from V and 0 bases from J, with 11 bases between. The CDR3 sequence: CASSYPMGMNTEAFF. The CDR3 DNA reads TGTGCCAGCAGTTATCCGATGGGAATGAACACTGAAGCTTTCTTT.

This chain links TRBV6-6 with TRBJ1-6; 8 bases align to TRBD1. The CDR3 sequence is 14 residues long. Germline assignment: CDR1 MNHNY and CDR2 SVGAGI (reference sequence). With 6 bases clipped from V and 9 bases from J, the junction kept 7 bases outside the gene matches. In DNA, the CDR3 is TGTGCCAGCAGCCCGGGACAGGCAGTTTCACCCCTCCACTTT. Protein: CASSPGQAVSPLHF.

Details on this clone: Other DNA sequences in the sample encode the same CDR3. This chain joins TRBV2 and TRBJ1-1; D is perhaps TRBD1 (5 bases). CDR3 size: 14 residues. V was clipped by 5 bases and J by 3 bases, with 13 bases between them. Germline V CDR1 and CDR2: SNHLY, FYNNEI. This chain's CDR3 is CASSLLETDTEAFF. In DNA form, the CDR3 reads TGTGCCAGCAGTCTCCTAGAGACAGACACTGAAGCTTTCTTT.

The genes are TRBV7-3 and TRBJ2-3; 12 bases are shared with TRBD2. V shed 2 bases and J 4 bases; nucleotides not matched to a gene: 7. CDR3 size: 17 residues. The germline CDR1 and CDR2 sequences are SGHTA and FQGTGA. CDR3 amino acids: CASSLGSSGGAADTQYF. The CDR3 DNA sequence: TGTGCCAGCAGCTTAGGGTCTAGCGGGGGGGCAGCAGATACGCAGTATTTT.

V gene TRBV19 combines with J gene TRBJ2-4; D is perhaps TRBD1 (6 bases). The V gene lost 5 bases and the J gene lost 5 bases, with 22 bases spanning the gap. The germline CDR1 and CDR2 sequences are LNHDA and SQIVND (reference sequence). The CDR3 is made up of 17 amino acids. The CDR3, as DNA: TGTGCCAGTAGTTGGTTATACTTGACAGGCGGACAAAACATTCAGTACTTC. Protein product: CASSWLYLTGGQNIQYF.

A few counts support this clone. This chain uses TRBV7-6 with TRBJ2-3; the D call may be TRBD1 or TRBD2 (6 bases each). The V and J ends lost 2 bases and 2 bases respectively, with 17 bases between them. Germline V CDR1 and CDR2: SGHVS, FNYEAQ. The CDR3 has 17 residues. In DNA form, the CDR3 reads TGTGCCAGCAGCTTATCGGCCGGGGGCCGGAACACAGATACGCAGTATTTT. Encoded protein: CASSLSAGGRNTDTQYF.

The rearrangement uses TRBV11-1 and TRBJ1-2; no clear D gene. CDR3 length: 14 amino acids. The germline V gene encodes CDR1 SGHAT and CDR2 FQDESV (reference sequence). The germline V and J ends were trimmed by 4 bases and 0 bases, with 9 bases remaining between them. The CDR3 coding sequence is TGTGCCAGCAGCTATTTACGATCTAACTATGGCTACACCTTC. Its protein is CASSYLRSNYGYTF.

The genes are TRBV7-9 and TRBJ1-4; D uncertain. This CDR3 has 15 residues. Germline V gene data show CDR1 as SEHNR and CDR2 as FQNEAQ (reference sequence). Trimming took off 3 bases at V and 0 bases at J, with 8 bases between the two ends. The chain's CDR3 is CASSFPQTTNEKLFF. The CDR3 DNA is TGTGCCAGCAGCTTTCCGCAAACAACTAATGAAAAACTGTTTTTT.

This chain joins TRBV6-1 and TRBJ1-5; possibly TRBD1 for D (5 bases). The CDR3 extends over 13 amino acids. Trimming cost V 0 bases and J 7 bases, with 7 bases left between them. The germline CDR1 and CDR2 sequences are MNHNS and SASEGT. CDR3 loop: CASSEAGAQPQHF. The DNA for the CDR3 is TGTGCCAGCAGTGAAGCCGGGGCGCAGCCCCAGCATTTT.

This clone has only a few counts. This chain joins TRBV5-4 and TRBJ2-2, with 9 bases identical to TRBD1. This CDR3 comprises 15 residues. The V and J ends lost 4 bases and 4 bases, in that order; junction bases with no gene match: 5. Germline V gene lookup returns CDR1 SGHNT and CDR2 YYREEE (reference sequence). In nucleotides, the CDR3 is TGTGCCAGCAGCCGGGACAGGGTTTTCACCGGGGAGCTGTTTTTT. Translated: CASSRDRVFTGELFF. The whole variable domain, filled in from reference TRBV5-4 and TRBJ2-2, reads ETGVTQSPTHLIKTRGQQVTLRCSSQSGHNTVSWYQQALGQGPQFIFQYYREEENGRGNFPPRFSGLQFPNYSSELNVNALELDDSALYLCASSRDRVFTGELFFGEGSRLTVL.

Remarks on this clone: A read error may produce the germline difference seen at one junction end. The sample has other DNA sequences that encode this CDR3 too. The chain joins TRBV7-2 to TRBJ2-3, with TRBD2 identical over 12 bases. Looked up from germline, CDR1 is SGHTA and CDR2 is FQGNSA. The CDR3 spans 15 residues. The CDR3 nucleotides read TGTGCCAGCAGCCTAGCGGGGGGGCGCACAGATACGCAGTATTTT. Encoded protein: CASSLAGGRTDTQYF.